This entry lists 2 T cell receptor beta chains sequenced from one sample in a study of cytomegalovirus exposure and HLA in healthy donors. Only in-frame clones appear in the TCRdb table, and some are missing; sequencing was by immunoSEQ multiplex PCR. The profile shows about 330,000 clones, 75% to 90% of them singletons. The sequencing sample was made of PBMCs. The source of these receptors is a woman between 18 and 29 years old in good health and CMV-seronegative.

This chain links TRBV7-9 with TRBJ2-2; 9 nucleotides agree with TRBD1. The CDR3 has 16 amino acids. Losses at the gene ends were 5 bases for V and 4 bases for J; bases not matched to a gene: 8. Germline V gene sequence: CDR1 SEHNR, CDR2 FQNEAQ (reference sequence). CDR3 nucleotide sequence: TGTGCCAGCAGCGGAGACAGGGGGAAACTCACCGGGGAGCTGTTTTTT. Translated: CASSGDRGKLTGELFF.

This rearrangement joins TRBV5-5 to TRBJ2-7; D is possibly TRBD1 (6 bases). The germline V and J ends were trimmed by 0 bases and 7 bases, with 14 bases remaining between them. CDR1 SGHKS and CDR2 YYEKEE come from the germline V gene (reference sequence). The CDR3 sequence is 14 residues long. The CDR3 DNA reads TGTGCCAGCAGCTTGGAATTTAACAGGGTAGAGCAGTACTTC. Amino acid sequence: CASSLEFNRVEQYF.